Below are 8 T cell receptor beta chains sequenced from a single sample in a study of T cells expressing NK-cell markers. TCRdb reprocessed the 5' RACE reads and stores each CDR3 protein as one record, lacking DNA. This sample's clone table lists some 190,000 distinct CDR3 sequences. Sequenced input: blood T cells: a sorted CD56 or NKG2C T cell subset, CD4+ or CD8+ T cells, or bulk PBMC T cells (not recorded which). Receptors were obtained from a man aged 18-70 years in good health.

The chain recombines TRBV6-1 with TRBJ1-5; there is no DNA to check the TCRdb D call of TRBD1. Germline V gives CDR1 MNHNS, CDR2 SASEGT. This CDR3 is built from 15 residues. CDR3 sequence reads: CASTPRGISNQPQHF.

The chain employs TRBV5-4 and TRBJ2-1. Germline V lookup: CDR1 SGHNT, CDR2 YYREEE (reference sequence). The CDR3 extends over 16 amino acids. The chain's CDR3 is CASSLERGRSYNEQFF. Looking up the rest from reference TRBV5-4 and TRBJ2-1 gives the full variable domain: ETGVTQSPTHLIKTRGQQVTLRCSSQSGHNTVSWYQQALGQGPQFIFQYYREEENGRGNFPPRFSGLQFPNYSSELNVNALELDDSALYLCASSLERGRSYNEQFFGPGTRLTVL.

The J gene is TRBJ2-5, the V gene TRBV10-2; no DNA is available, so the TRBD1 call from TCRdb remains unchecked. In germline, CDR1 is WSHSY, CDR2 SAAADI. This CDR3 has 13 residues. The CDR3 protein is CASCPDNQETQYF.

The chain couples TRBV4-1 to TRBJ1-2; TCRdb's D gene call, TRBD1, goes unchecked for lack of DNA. The length of the CDR3 is 16 residues. Germline V gene lookup returns CDR1 MGHRA and CDR2 YSYEKL. CDR3 residues: CASSFPNEGAGYGYTF.

This sequence joins TRBV4-1 and TRBJ2-5; TCRdb returns TRBD2, unconfirmable since there is no DNA. CDR1 and CDR2 from the germline V gene are MGHRA and YSYEKL. This CDR3 contains 15 residues. The CDR3 sequence is CASRQQGLAEETQYF.

The chain links TRBV7-9 to TRBJ1-5; the D call from TCRdb, TRBD1, cannot be confirmed without DNA. There are 15 residues in the CDR3. Germline V gene sequence: CDR1 SEHNR, CDR2 FQNEAQ (reference sequence). CDR3 sequence: CASSEGQGYNQPQHF.

V and J are TRBV5-1 and TRBJ1-1. The germline V gene has CDR1 SGHRS and CDR2 YFSETQ. CDR3 length: 15 residues. The CDR3 loop reads CASRWDGSVYTEAFF.

CDR3 sequence: CASSQDSQIRGETQYF. J is TRBJ2-5 and V is TRBV14. The CDR3 loop spans 16 amino acids. CDR1 SGHDN and CDR2 FVKESK come from the germline V gene.